Below, one T cell receptor beta chain is given with its context. Its antigen is as yet unknown. PCR amplification relied on 60 Vbeta primers (plus 13 Jbeta primers). Authors' analysis steps: As a later analysis found, there were roughly 80 million unique TCR beta chains, of which roughly 11 million were shared. Assay used: immunoSEQ multiplex PCR; TCRdb lists only in-frame clones, some missing. The V and J calls and clone size are taken from that table; D and trimming were inferred from the DNA. The data show around 130,000 clones, about four fifths seen once. This specimen belongs to a study of cytomegalovirus exposure and HLA in healthy donors. The study's findings and limits: A later analysis, which compared TCR beta chains of equal frequency, found the HLA-associated ones more clonally expanded. Analyzed later, association rates of TCRs varied across HLA loci, with DRB1 most and HLA-C fewest.

Trimming removed 0 bases from V and 4 bases from J, with 16 bases in between. This CDR3 is 16 amino acids long. The V gene's germline CDR1 is LGHNA and CDR2 YSLEER. The clonotype originates from a man in his thirties or forties in good health and CMV-seronegative. Material for sequencing was PBMCs. The chain recombines TRBV4-3 with TRBJ2-7; possibly TRBD2 for D (7 bases). The CDR3 is CASSQEESGGVYEQYF. The DNA of the CDR3 is TGCGCCAGCAGCCAAGAAGAATCGGGGGGCGTTTACGAGCAGTACTTC.